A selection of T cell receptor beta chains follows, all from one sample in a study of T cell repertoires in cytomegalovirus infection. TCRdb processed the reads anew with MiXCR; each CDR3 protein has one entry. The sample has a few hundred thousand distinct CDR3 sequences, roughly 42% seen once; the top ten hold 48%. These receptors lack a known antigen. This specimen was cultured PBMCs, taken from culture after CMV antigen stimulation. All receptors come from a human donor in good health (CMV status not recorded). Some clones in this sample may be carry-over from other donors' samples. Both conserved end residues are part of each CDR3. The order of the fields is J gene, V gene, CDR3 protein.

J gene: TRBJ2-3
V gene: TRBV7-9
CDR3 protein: CASRPQSYTQYF

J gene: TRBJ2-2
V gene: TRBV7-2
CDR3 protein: CASSLVPSGWRKNTGELFF

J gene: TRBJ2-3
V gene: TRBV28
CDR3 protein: CASSPGTSGYTDTQYF

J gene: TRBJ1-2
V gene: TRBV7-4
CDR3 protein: CASSLTGTRINNGYTF

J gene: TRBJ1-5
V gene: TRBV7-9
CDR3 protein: CASSLDTGGPYSNQPQHF

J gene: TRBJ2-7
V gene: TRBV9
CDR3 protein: CASSESSGSSYEQYF

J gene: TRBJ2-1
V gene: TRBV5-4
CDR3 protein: CACRVTSGSYNEQFF

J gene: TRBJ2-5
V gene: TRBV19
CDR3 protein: CASSTREETQYF

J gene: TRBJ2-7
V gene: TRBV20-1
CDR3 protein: CSATDRGSSYEQYF

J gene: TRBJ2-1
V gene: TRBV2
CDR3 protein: CASSVPRGPRVF

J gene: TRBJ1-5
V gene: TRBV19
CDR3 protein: CASNFGVWDSNQPQHF

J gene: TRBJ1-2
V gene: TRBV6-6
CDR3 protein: CASNPGLYGYTF

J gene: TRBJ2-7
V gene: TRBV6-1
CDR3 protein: CASNGGGQGEQYF

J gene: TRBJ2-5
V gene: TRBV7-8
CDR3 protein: CASSSLAGEETQYF

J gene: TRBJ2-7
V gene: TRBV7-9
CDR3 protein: CASSQLGVGKQYF

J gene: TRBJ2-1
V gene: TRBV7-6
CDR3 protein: CASSSSPGFGGEQFF

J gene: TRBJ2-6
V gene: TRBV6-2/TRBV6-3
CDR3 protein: CASSTRVVDVAGANVLTF

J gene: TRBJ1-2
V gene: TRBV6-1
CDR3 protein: CASSESGTNYGYTF

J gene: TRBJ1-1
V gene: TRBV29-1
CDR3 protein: CSVGSRGTEAFF

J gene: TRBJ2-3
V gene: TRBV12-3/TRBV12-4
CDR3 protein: CASSPLGGYTQYF

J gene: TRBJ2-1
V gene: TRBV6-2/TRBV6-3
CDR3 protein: CASSTGTSGRARRGEQFF

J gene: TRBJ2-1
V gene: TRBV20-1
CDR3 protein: CSANRLAGGPEQFF

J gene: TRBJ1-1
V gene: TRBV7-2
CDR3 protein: CAISSGVIAGTEAFF

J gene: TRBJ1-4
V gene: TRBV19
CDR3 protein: CASSSKGSTNEKLFF

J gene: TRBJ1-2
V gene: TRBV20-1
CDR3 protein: CSAPGQAGLYGYTF

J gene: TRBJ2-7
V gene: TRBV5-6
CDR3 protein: CASSLVGLLTSGKRGEQYF

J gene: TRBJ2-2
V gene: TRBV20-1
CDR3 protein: CSATLTGTLHNGELFF

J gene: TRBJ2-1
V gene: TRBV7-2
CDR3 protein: CASSLKRESYNEQFF

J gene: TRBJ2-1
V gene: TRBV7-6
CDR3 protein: CASSSEAGTPRYNEQFF

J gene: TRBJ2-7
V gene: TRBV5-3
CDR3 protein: CASSFYGSLSYEQYF

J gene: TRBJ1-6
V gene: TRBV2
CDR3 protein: CASSASPYNSPLHF

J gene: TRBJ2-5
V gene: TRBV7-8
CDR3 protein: CASSYSGGAIWETQYF

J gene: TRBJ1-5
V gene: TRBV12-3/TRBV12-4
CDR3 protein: CASSYTQGGNQPQHF

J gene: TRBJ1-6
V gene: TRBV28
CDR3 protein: CASGGLRANSPLHF

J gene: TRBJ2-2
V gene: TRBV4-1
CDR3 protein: CASSQEGLAYGELFF

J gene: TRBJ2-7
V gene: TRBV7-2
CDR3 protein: CASSLRVGRVYEQYF

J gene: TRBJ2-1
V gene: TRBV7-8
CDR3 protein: CASSPTGFSYNEQFF

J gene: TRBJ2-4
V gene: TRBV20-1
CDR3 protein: CSARAAGGPGNIQYF

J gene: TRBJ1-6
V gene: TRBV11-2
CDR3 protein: CASSLKDNSPLHF

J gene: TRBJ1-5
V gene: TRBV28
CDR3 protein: CASSLIRESQHF

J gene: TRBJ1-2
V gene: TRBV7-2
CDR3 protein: CASSLNYEPVRGYTF

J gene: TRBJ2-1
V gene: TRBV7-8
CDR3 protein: CASTKSLWRSGFVDEQFF

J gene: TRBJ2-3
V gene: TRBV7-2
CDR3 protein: CASSLASGTDTQYF